The T cell receptor (beta chain) described here comes from a study of blood T cell repertoires in COVID-19. Produced via immunoSEQ multiplex PCR; TCRdb's table is partial and in-frame only. The data show around 500,000 clones, with around nine tenths seen just once and approximately 8% held by the top ten. Recovered status applied to Cohort 3 donors who had two consecutive negative PCRs. It also applied to those with clearance or with symptom resolution. This clone turned up a few times. The V gene's germline CDR1 is SNHLY and CDR2 FYNNEI. V was pared by 4 bases and J by 1 base, with 7 bases between. This CDR3 spans 13 amino acids.

This sequence originates from a woman aged 60-75 years who had recovered from COVID-19. The V call is TRBV2, the J call TRBJ1-1; perhaps TRBD1 as D (6 bases). The sequencing input was PBMCs or T cells enriched from blood (not recorded which). The CDR3 is CASSGRGNTEAFF. The CDR3 coding sequence is TGTGCCAGCAGTGGCAGGGGGAACACTGAAGCTTTCTTT.